This T cell receptor (beta chain) was documented in a study of CD8 T cells in ankylosing spondylitis. Ten or more counts support this clonotype. Looked up from germline, CDR1 is SQVTM and CDR2 is ANQGSEA. The CDR3 consists of 14 residues. MiXCR was run by TCRdb on the 5' RACE reads, yielding one entry per CDR3 protein. This sample has more than 100,000 distinct CDR3 sequences, with 10% to 12% found just once. Sequenced: blood, either unsorted or a sorted T cell fraction (not recorded which). The genes are TRBV29-1 and TRBJ2-3; TRBD2 agrees at 13 bases. The TCR originated in a female donor with ankylosing spondylitis or in good health (not recorded which). The CDR3 region has the DNA TGCGGAGGGGGCACTAGCGGGGGGGCAGATACGCAGTATTTT. This sequence encodes CGGGTSGGADTQYF.